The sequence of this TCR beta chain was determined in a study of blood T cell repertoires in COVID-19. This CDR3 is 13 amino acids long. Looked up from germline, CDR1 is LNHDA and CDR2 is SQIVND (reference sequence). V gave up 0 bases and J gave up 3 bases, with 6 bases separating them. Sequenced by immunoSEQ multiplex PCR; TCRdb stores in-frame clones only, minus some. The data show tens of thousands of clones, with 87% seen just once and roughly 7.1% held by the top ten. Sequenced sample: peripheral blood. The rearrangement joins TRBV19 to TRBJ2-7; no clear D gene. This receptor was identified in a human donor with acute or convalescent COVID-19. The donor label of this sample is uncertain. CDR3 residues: CASSIDNYYEQYF. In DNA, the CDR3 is TGTGCCAGTAGTATAGATAATTACTACGAGCAGTACTTC.